This passage covers 29 T cell receptor beta chains from one sample sequenced in a study of CD8 T cells in Susac syndrome. RNA totalling roughly 0.45 to 1 ug underwent reverse transcription with random hexamers. TCRdb processed the immunoSEQ multiplex PCR reads anew with MiXCR; each CDR3 protein has one entry. The data show 210,000 or so distinct CDR3 sequences, approximately 94% seen once. The sample comprised CD4+ T cells from PBMCs. The receptor source for this set is a human donor with Susac syndrome.

The rearrangement joins TRBV21-1 to TRBJ2-5; TRBD1 is the table's D call, not checked against the DNA. TRBV21-1 has pseudogene status. The CDR3 loop spans 19 amino acids. The CDR3 sequence is CASSKGFPNAQGAQETQYF. CDR3 in DNA: TGTGCCAGCAGCAAAGGGTTCCCTAACGCACAGGGGGCACAAGAGACCCAGTACTTC.

The chain is built from TRBV30 and TRBJ1-2; possibly TRBD1 for D (5 bases). CDR3 length equals 13 residues. Between the trimmed V and J ends, which lost 0 bases and 4 bases, there was a span of 9 bases. Per the germline V gene, CDR1 is GTSNPN and CDR2 is SVGIG (reference sequence). DNA of the CDR3: TGTGCCTGGAGTGTACTCGGGGCCTATGGCTACACCTTC. This sequence encodes CAWSVLGAYGYTF.

V gene TRBV6-1 combines with J gene TRBJ1-4; D is unresolved. V gave up 8 bases and J gave up 7 bases, with 14 bases separating them. This CDR3 has 13 amino acids. Germline assignment: CDR1 MNHNS and CDR2 SASEGT. The CDR3, as DNA: TGTGCCAGCCTACTCTCTGCGCGTGAAAAACTGTTTTTT. The encoded protein is CASLLSAREKLFF.

The V gene is TRBV4-1, the J gene TRBJ2-7; TRBD2 matches at 12 bases. The CDR3 contains 18 residues. In germline, CDR1 is MGHRA, CDR2 YSYEKL. Unmatched junction bases numbered 8, after V lost 0 bases and J lost 2 bases. CDR3 region: CASSQDPSLAGGPYEQYF. CDR3 sequence (DNA): TGCGCCAGCAGCCAAGACCCCTCCCTAGCGGGGGGGCCCTACGAGCAGTACTTC.

The rearrangement uses TRBV2 and TRBJ2-3; D is uncertain. V was shortened by 7 bases and J by 3 bases, with 14 bases between the two germline ends. Germline V gene data show CDR1 as SNHLY and CDR2 as FYNNEI. The CDR3 totals 14 residues. CDR3 nucleotide sequence: TGTGCCAGCACCGCCGACGACCAGACAGATACGCAGTATTTT. It yields the protein CASTADDQTDTQYF.

This rearrangement joins TRBV6-1 to TRBJ1-5; tentatively, D is TRBD1 (6 bases). Trimming shortened V by 0 bases and J by 0 bases, and 12 bases separated the two germline ends. The germline gives CDR1 MNHNS, CDR2 SASEGT. The CDR3 consists of 17 residues. The CDR3, as DNA: TGTGCCAGCAGTGAAGCAAGGACAGAGTATAGCAATCAGCCCCAGCATTTT. This gives the protein CASSEARTEYSNQPQHF.

The chain couples TRBV6-2 or TRBV6-3 to TRBJ2-3; 12 bases map to TRBD2. J gave up 4 bases and V 4 bases, and 12 bases lay outside the gene matches. The CDR3 runs 18 residues. Germline lookup yields CDR1 MNHEY and CDR2 SVGEGT. The CDR3 DNA reads as TGTGCCAGCAGTTCTTCAGTCCTAGCGGGGGGGCCCGCAGATACGCAGTATTTT. It is translated as CASSSSVLAGGPADTQYF.

The chain is built from TRBV4-1 and TRBJ2-3, with D perhaps being TRBD1 or TRBD2 (6 bases each). CDR3 size: 15 residues. In germline, CDR1 is MGHRA, CDR2 YSYEKL. Trimming took off 3 bases at V and 4 bases at J, with 14 bases between the two ends. The CDR3 DNA reads as TGCGCCAGCAGCCAGCAAGGGGGGAACGCAGATACGCAGTATTTT. It encodes CASSQQGGNADTQYF.

The chain links TRBV3-1 to TRBJ2-5; D is unresolved. Between the trimmed V and J ends, which lost 2 bases and 1 base, there was a span of 5 bases. CDR3 length equals 13 residues. Germline CDR1 is LGHDT and CDR2 is YNNKEL (reference sequence). The CDR3 sequence: CASSQFAQETQYF. Written as DNA, the CDR3 is TGTGCCAGCAGCCAATTTGCCCAAGAGACCCAGTACTTC.

The CDR3 region is CASSPGRSDTQYF. CDR3 nucleotides: TGTGCCAGCAGCCCGGGACGATCAGATACGCAGTATTTT. This chain joins TRBV6-6 and TRBJ2-3; the D gene could be TRBD1 or TRBD2 (5 bases each). The germline V and J ends were trimmed by 6 bases and 4 bases, with 11 bases remaining between them. CDR3 length equals 13 residues. Germline V CDR1 and CDR2: MNHNY, SVGAGI (reference sequence).

The chain employs TRBV30 and TRBJ2-7; D tentatively fits TRBD1 or TRBD2 (5 bases each). Between the trimmed V and J ends, which lost 6 bases and 0 bases, there was a span of 15 bases. Germline V lookup: CDR1 GTSNPN, CDR2 SVGIG (reference sequence). This CDR3 region has 14 residues. Here the CDR3 DNA reads TGTGCCTGCACCGGGACCGATGCCTCCTACGAGCAGTACTTC. Translation gives CACTGTDASYEQYF.

The chain links TRBV5-1 to TRBJ1-2, with a tentative D call TRBD1 (5 bases). The V end was cut by 3 bases, the J end by 0 bases, with 18 bases between. The CDR3 extends over 17 amino acids. Germline V gene sequence: CDR1 SGHRS, CDR2 YFSETQ. The CDR3 sequence: CASSSEGWVEANYGYTF. CDR3 sequence (DNA): TGCGCCAGCAGCTCGGAGGGGTGGGTCGAGGCTAACTATGGCTACACCTTC. The full variable domain, completed using reference TRBV5-1 and TRBJ1-2, is KAGVTQTPRYLIKTRGQQVTLSCSPISGHRSVSWYQQTPGQGLQFLFEYFSETQRNKGNFPGRFSGRQFSNSRSEMNVSTLELGDSALYLCASSSEGWVEANYGYTFGSGTRLTVV.

The rearrangement joins TRBV6-2 or TRBV6-3 to TRBJ1-1; D gene ambiguous. Per the germline V gene, CDR1 is MNHEY and CDR2 is SVGEGT. Trimming shortened V by 2 bases and J by 7 bases, and 5 bases separated the two germline ends. This CDR3 contains 11 residues. The chain's CDR3 is CASSYRSEAFF. In nucleotides, the CDR3 is TGTGCCAGCAGTTACAGGAGTGAAGCTTTCTTT.

In its sample, this clonotype was seen once. The chain has TRBV6-1 and TRBJ2-3; D tentatively fits TRBD1 or TRBD2 (6 bases each). Germline V gives CDR1 MNHNS, CDR2 SASEGT. V was pared by 3 bases and J by 6 bases, with 22 bases between. The length of the CDR3 is 17 residues. Written as DNA, the CDR3 is TGTGCCAGCAGTGACCCGGGGGCAGGAGCCACCCCGGATACGCAGTATTTT. Amino acid sequence: CASSDPGAGATPDTQYF.

This chain uses TRBV6-2 or TRBV6-3 with TRBJ1-5, with D possibly matching TRBD1 (6 bases). CDR1 MNHEY and CDR2 SVGEGT come from the germline V gene. The CDR3 totals 14 residues. Trimming left V 5 bases short and J 5 bases short, with 13 bases between. This CDR3 reads CASSHREVDQPQHF. CDR3 nucleotide sequence: TGTGCCAGCAGTCACAGGGAGGTTGATCAGCCCCAGCATTTT.

The genes are TRBV7-6 and TRBJ2-1; the D gene is possibly TRBD1 (5 bases). Germline-derived CDR1 and CDR2 are SGHVS and FNYEAQ. V was pared by 5 bases and J by 5 bases, with 16 bases between. The CDR3 runs 15 residues. CDR3: CASSRPSGYNNEQFF. For the CDR3, the DNA is TGTGCCAGCAGCCGACCGTCAGGGTACAACAATGAGCAGTTCTTC. The variable domain in full, with the rest retrieved from reference TRBV7-6 and TRBJ2-1, is GAGVSQSPRYKVTKRGQDVALRCDPISGHVSLYWYRQALGQGPEFLTYFNYEAQQDKSGLPNDRFSAERPEGSISTLTIQRTEQRDSAMYRCASSRPSGYNNEQFFGPGTRLTVL.

The chain combines TRBV27 with TRBJ2-7; D uncertain. The V end was cut by 7 bases, the J end by 2 bases, with 12 bases between. Germline CDR1 reads MNHEY; CDR2 reads SMNVEV (reference sequence). This CDR3 has 13 residues. Here the CDR3 reads CASISDWPYEQYF. CDR3 sequence (DNA): TGTGCCAGCATCTCAGACTGGCCCTACGAGCAGTACTTC.

The chain recombines TRBV20-1 with TRBJ1-6, with 10 bases identical to TRBD1. Per the germline V gene, CDR1 is DFQATT and CDR2 is SNEGSKA (reference sequence). The CDR3 consists of 16 residues. V shed 6 bases and J 4 bases; nucleotides not matched to a gene: 9. The CDR3 DNA follows: TGCAGTGCCCCGGGACAGGGGATGTTTTATAATTCACCCCTCCACTTT. It specifies CSAPGQGMFYNSPLHF.

The chain joins TRBV4-3 to TRBJ1-2, with 9 bases lining up with TRBD1. Germline lookup yields CDR1 LGHNA and CDR2 YSLEER. V was pared by 3 bases and J by 6 bases, with 8 bases of the junction left unmatched. CDR3 length: 15 residues. The CDR3 DNA follows: TGCGCCAGCAGCCAGATACAGGGACAGGGCCATGGCTACACCTTC. As protein: CASSQIQGQGHGYTF.

CDR3 amino acids: CSVSGTGKEKLFF. DNA for the CDR3: TGCAGCGTCTCCGGGACAGGGAAAGAAAAACTGTTTTTT. This chain links TRBV29-1 with TRBJ1-4; 9 nucleotides match TRBD1. V trimming: 6 bases; J trimming: 8 bases; junction bases outside the gene matches: 7. CDR3 length: 13 residues. CDR1 and CDR2 (germline): SQVTM, ANQGSEA.

The V gene is TRBV20-1, the J gene TRBJ2-7; D is unclear. From germline, CDR1 is DFQATT and CDR2 SNEGSKA (reference sequence). CDR3 length: 13 residues. The V and J ends lost 3 bases and 3 bases respectively, with 12 bases between them. CDR3: CSARRTPNYEQYF. CDR3 coding DNA: TGCAGTGCTAGGAGAACTCCAAACTACGAGCAGTACTTC.

The genes are TRBV5-4 and TRBJ1-2, with unresolved D. The CDR3 loop spans 15 amino acids. V dropped 4 bases and J dropped 4 bases, with 17 bases sitting between them. Germline V gives CDR1 SGHNT, CDR2 YYREEE (reference sequence). CDR3 region: CASSPHQQTVYGYTF. CDR3 sequence (DNA): TGTGCCAGCAGCCCTCACCAACAGACCGTCTATGGCTACACCTTC.

In this sample, this clonotype turned up once. This sequence joins TRBV12-3 or TRBV12-4 and TRBJ2-5, with 8 bases aligning to TRBD2. The CDR3 sequence is 14 residues long. Trimming at V came to 6 bases and at J to 4 bases, leaving 7 bases not matched to a gene. In DNA form, the CDR3 reads TGTGCCAGCAGCTCCCCGGGACTAGGAGAGACCCAGTACTTC. Translated, it gives CASSSPGLGETQYF.

This chain links TRBV9 with TRBJ1-2, with D unclear. Trimming removed 3 bases from V and 2 bases from J, with 14 bases in between. Germline V lookup: CDR1 SGDLS, CDR2 YYNGEE. This CDR3 contains 15 residues. CDR3 DNA: TGTGCCAGCAGCGAACGAGTTGGAGGGAACTATGGCTACACCTTC. Amino acids: CASSERVGGNYGYTF.

V gene TRBV20-1 combines with J gene TRBJ2-1; D may be TRBD2 (6 bases). CDR3 length: 15 amino acids. Germline V CDR1 and CDR2: DFQATT, SNEGSKA (reference sequence). With 5 bases removed from V and 9 bases from J, the gap between germline ends came to 23 bases. As DNA, the CDR3 is TGCAGTGCTTCGGACCGGGACCGAGGGCGGGGTGAGCAGTTCTTC. It yields the protein CSASDRDRGRGEQFF.

V and J are TRBV27 and TRBJ2-2, with a tentative D call TRBD2 (7 bases). Trimming took off 8 bases at V and 5 bases at J, with 15 bases between the two ends. CDR1 and CDR2 (germline): MNHEY, SMNVEV (reference sequence). CDR3 length equals 14 residues. The CDR3 DNA reads as TGTGCCAGCTCCCGGGGGGCATCAACCGGGGAGCTGTTTTTT. It yields the protein CASSRGASTGELFF.

This rearrangement joins TRBV6-6 to TRBJ1-1; no definite D call. Per germline, CDR1 MNHNY and CDR2 SVGAGI (reference sequence). Trimming stripped 0 bases from V and 1 base from J, with 6 bases between. The CDR3 runs to 14 residues. The CDR3 spells CASSYSVQNTEAFF. The DNA for the CDR3 is TGTGCCAGCAGTTACTCTGTACAGAACACTGAAGCTTTCTTT.

The rearrangement uses TRBV12-3 or TRBV12-4 and TRBJ2-7; D could derive from TRBD1 or TRBD2 (5 bases each). The CDR3 totals 15 residues. Trimming removed 0 bases from V and 2 bases from J, with 11 bases in between. DNA for the CDR3: TGTGCCAGCAGTTTAGCGGGGACGAGTACCTACGAGCAGTACTTC. This codes for CASSLAGTSTYEQYF.

This sequence joins TRBV6-5 and TRBJ2-3; 7 bases are a match to TRBD2. The trim removed 5 bases at V and 2 bases at J, leaving 1 base unmatched. CDR1 is MNHEY and CDR2 is SVGAGI in the germline V gene. The length of the CDR3 is 13 residues. The CDR3 bases are TGTGCCAGCAGTCGGGACTACACAGATACGCAGTATTTT. It is translated as CASSRDYTDTQYF.